The subject of this entry is one TCR beta chain. Its cognate antigen has yet to be identified. Nothing much larger sits one base from this clone, and base qualities are not available. The sample's time point label, decoded: blood 4 weeks post-SBRT, at nephrectomy. The treatment or condition label, as the study defines it: 15 Gy SBRT to primary tumor, nephrectomy 4 weeks later. Samples came from a clinical trial, in which primary renal cell carcinomas received 15 Gy stereotactic body radiation therapy followed by nephrectomy 4 weeks later. To follow tumor-enriched clonotypes, peripheral blood was collected serially from radiation-treated patients at baseline and again at 2 weeks and 4 weeks after SBRT. All patients had renal cell carcinoma with clear cell pathology. Genomic DNA for TCR sequencing was prepared using the QIAamp DNA Blood Mini Kit (Qiagen). The analyses included only samples that passed all quality control checks.

This record comes from a study of radiation and T cells in renal cell carcinoma (dated by TCRdb to the early 2020s). Concerning the study at large: In total, around 53 samples, comprising roughly 25 tumors and approximately 27 peripheral blood samples, were subjected to TCR beta sequencing. A total of 3.5 million to 4.5 million unique CDR3 nucleotide sequences, encoding 2,500,000 or so unique CDR3 amino acid sequences, were found across all 50 or so samples. The final blood draw took place at 4 weeks after radiation, the same time as nephrectomy. General findings and caveats noted by the study authors: Dynamics of the blood repertoire were not tracked past 4 weeks after treatment. In blood, the top tumor clonotypes increased from baseline to 2 weeks after radiation and then shrank by 4 weeks, which suggests a temporary expansion of tumor-resident clones. The single-armed trial design could not address effects of radiation dose or scheduling on the TCR repertoire. Because pretreatment tumor biopsies were not available, the study could not determine whether clonotypes were already present within the tumor at baseline.

TCR beta libraries were generated from genomic DNA with the immunoSEQ kit, following the manufacturer's recommendations. To prepare the libraries, a first multiplex PCR with proprietary primers was run, followed by a second PCR that added unique barcodes, and a bead cleanup was done after each round. A kit-provided positive control reaction and a negative control reaction were included in every sample batch. The final libraries underwent checking on an Agilent 4200 TapeStation D1000 ScreenTape, volumetric pooling, and quantification by qPCR. An Illumina NextSeq500 fitted with a MidOutput 150-cycle cartridge performed the sequencing, running 156 Read1 cycles and 15 Index1 cycles with the kit's custom primers. The pooled library was loaded at 1.0 pM with roughly 19% PhiX control spiked in. From the authors' description of their analysis: Vendor-processed data were analyzed in R, and a clonotype was defined as all T cells sharing the same CDR3 nucleotide sequence. In the clone abundance analyses, frequencies in each sample were normalized to that sample's 10,000 most abundant clones. Public T cell clones, which averaged fewer than five per sample, were excluded before analysis. Tumor-enriched clonotypes and baseline blood-enriched clonotypes were defined as those with an abundance difference of at least 32-fold between compartments. A beta-binomial differential abundance model was applied to find clonotypes that expanded or contracted between blood time points. Tumor-blood repertoire similarity was measured with the Baroni-Urbani and Buser coefficient, and groups were compared using two-tailed Wilcoxon tests in R. Not all clones reach the TCRdb copy of this immuneACCESS table, which keeps in-frame sequences only. Checked studies attribute under half of the gap to unresolved V genes and leave the rest unexplained. The V and J calls and clone size were taken over from that table, and D and trimming were inferred from the DNA. The sample contains around 95,000 clones, roughly 84% of them found a single time. The top ten hold approximately 7.2% of the sample.

Spanning cysteine to phenylalanine, the CDR3 consists of 15 amino acids. Only the CDR3 DNA stays, 45 bases, in frame from base 1. The germline ends are 17 bases apart after V is trimmed by 5 bases and J by 4 bases. CDR1 and CDR2 are drawn from the germline V gene: SGHTA, FQGNSA. Sequences were derived from blood, sampled from a patient whose treatment included radiotherapy and nephrectomy. The clonotype was recovered from a man in his 60s with renal cell carcinoma. The sequence is built from TRBV7-2 and TRBJ1-2; no D gene call is confident. The CDR3 amino acid sequence is: CASSTDPVSGYGYTF. The nucleotide sequence reads TGTGCCAGCAGCACAGATCCCGTTAGTGGCTATGGCTACACCTTC.